This T cell receptor (beta chain) is from a study of blood T cell repertoires in COVID-19. Residents of approximately 25 US areas, aged roughly 18 to 89 years, made up the participants. Donors were grouped by their self-reported clinical history. Recovery among Cohort 3 donors was established by two negative PCRs, clearance, or symptom resolution. In the original processing: It was from reference gene primer amplification that nucleated cell counts were estimated. The table came from immunoSEQ multiplex PCR; TCRdb's copy has only in-frame clones and leaves some out. That table furnishes V, J and clone size, whereas the DNA furnished D and trimming. The sample includes 200,000 or so clones, approximately 83% of them seen just once. The material sequenced was PBMCs or T cells enriched from blood (not recorded which). The clonotype comes from a man in his forties who had recovered from COVID-19.

The CDR3 loop reads CASSFPGNQPQHF. CDR3 in DNA: TGTGCCAGCAGTTTTCCGGGTAATCAGCCCCAGCATTTT. The V call is TRBV28, the J call TRBJ1-5; D gene uncertain. CDR3 length: 13 residues. Looked up from germline, CDR1 is MDHEN and CDR2 is SYDVKM. The V gene lost 3 bases and the J gene lost 4 bases, with 7 bases spanning the gap.